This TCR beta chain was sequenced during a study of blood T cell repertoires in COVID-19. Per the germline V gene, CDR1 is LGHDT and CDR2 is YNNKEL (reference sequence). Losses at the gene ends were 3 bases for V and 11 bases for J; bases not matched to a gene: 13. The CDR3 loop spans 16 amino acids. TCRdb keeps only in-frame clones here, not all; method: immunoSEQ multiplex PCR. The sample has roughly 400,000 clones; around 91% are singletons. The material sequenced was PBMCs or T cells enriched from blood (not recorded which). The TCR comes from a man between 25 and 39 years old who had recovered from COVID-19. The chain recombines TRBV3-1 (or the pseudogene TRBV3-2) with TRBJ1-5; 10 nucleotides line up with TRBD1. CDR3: CASSHAGQGRPGAQHF. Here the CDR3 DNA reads TGTGCCAGCAGCCATGCGGGACAGGGGCGACCGGGGGCCCAGCATTTT.